Each of the 30 T cell receptor beta chains below was sequenced from the same sample in a study of cytomegalovirus exposure and HLA in healthy donors (dated by TCRdb to the late 2010s). Libraries came from the immunoSEQ multiplex PCR assay. A mixture of 60 forward primers for TCR Vbeta segments and 13 reverse primers for TCR Jbeta segments was used in the multiplex PCR. TCRdb retrieved this table from immuneACCESS and kept in-frame rearrangements only. Not all clones are present; in checked studies, unresolved V genes account for under half, and no reason is known for the remainder. The sample yields about 120,000 clones; 77% were counted once. Jointly, the top ten make up about 5.8% of the sample. Sequencing used PBMCs. These receptors were taken from a man between 18 and 35 years old in good health and CMV-seropositive.

In the case of this clone: Its ends do not fully match the called genes, so a read error is possible. The chain has TRBV27 and TRBJ2-6; TRBD1 is a possible D gene (5 bases). The CDR3 contains 16 residues. Looked up from germline, CDR1 is MNHEY and CDR2 is SMNVEV (reference sequence). CDR3 residues: CASSSSPVAGANGLTF. Written as DNA, the CDR3 is TGTGCCAGCAGTTCCAGTCCTGTCGCTGGGGCCAACGGCCTGACTTTC.

This clone was seen only a few times. The chain links TRBV5-5 to TRBJ2-5; 9 positions agree with TRBD1. Per the germline V gene, CDR1 is SGHKS and CDR2 is YYEKEE (reference sequence). V lost 0 bases to trimming and J lost 4 bases; unmatched junction nucleotides: 7. This CDR3 is 16 amino acids long. CDR3 sequence: CASSLGTGERRETQYF. As DNA, the CDR3 is TGTGCCAGCAGCTTGGGGACAGGGGAGCGAAGAGAGACCCAGTACTTC.

The J gene is TRBJ1-1, the V gene TRBV28, with D unclear. Trimming pared 2 bases from V and 0 bases from J, leaving 10 bases between. The length of the CDR3 is 15 residues. The V gene's germline CDR1 is MDHEN and CDR2 SYDVKM. As DNA, the CDR3 is TGTGCCAGCAGTTTAGATGGAGTCATGAACACTGAAGCTTTCTTT. This encodes CASSLDGVMNTEAFF. Full variable domain (outside the CDR3, taken from reference TRBV28 and TRBJ1-1): DVKVTQSSRYLVKRTGEKVFLECVQDMDHENMFWYRQDPGLGLRLIYFSYDVKMKEKGDIPEGYSVSREKKERFSLILESASTNQTSMYLCASSLDGVMNTEAFFGQGTRLTVV.

V is TRBV19 and J is TRBJ1-5; D ambiguous. The CDR3 runs 16 residues. V was shortened by 7 bases and J by 0 bases, with 16 bases between the two germline ends. Looked up from germline, CDR1 is LNHDA and CDR2 is SQIVND (reference sequence). CDR3 in amino acids: CASNYGRLNSNQPQHF. The CDR3 nucleotides read TGTGCCAGTAATTATGGGAGGTTAAATAGCAATCAGCCCCAGCATTTT.

This chain uses TRBV7-2 with TRBJ1-2, with 9 bases aligning to TRBD1. The junction had 13 bases not matched to a gene; V was cut back by 3 bases and J by 5 bases. CDR3 size: 17 residues. The V gene's germline CDR1 is SGHTA and CDR2 FQGNSA. Here the CDR3 DNA reads TGTGCCAGCAGCTTCGACTACCCCCCGGGACAGGGATATGGCTACACCTTC. Protein: CASSFDYPPGQGYGYTF.

This chain uses TRBV15 with TRBJ2-4; D remains unclear. The CDR3 totals 17 residues. Germline CDR1 is LNHNV and CDR2 is YYDKDF (reference sequence). V shed 0 bases and J shed 0 bases, with 12 bases lying between them. This chain's CDR3 is CATSREASRRAKNIQYF. In DNA form, the CDR3 reads TGTGCCACCAGCAGAGAGGCGTCTAGAAGAGCCAAAAACATTCAGTACTTC.

Note on this clone: A read error may account for a junction end that differs from germline. The chain uses TRBV28 and TRBJ1-2; a weak D match, TRBD1 (6 bases). Germline CDR1 reads MDHEN; CDR2 reads SYDVKM. The CDR3 is 15 amino acids. The CDR3 region is CASSFWEQGLGGCTF. The CDR3 region has the DNA TGTGCCAGCAGTTTTTGGGAACAGGGTTTGGGTGGCTGCACCTTC.

The rearrangement joins TRBV5-4 to TRBJ1-1; 7 bases line up with TRBD1. CDR1 SGHNT and CDR2 YYREEE come from the germline V gene (reference sequence). The CDR3 length is 14 residues. With 4 bases clipped from V and 0 bases from J, the junction kept 3 bases outside the gene matches. The CDR3 DNA follows: TGTGCCAGCAGCCAGACAGGGATGAACACTGAAGCTTTCTTT. Its translation is CASSQTGMNTEAFF.

CDR3 nucleotides: TGTGCCAGCAGCGAGGGACAGGGGGACTCCAGCGGCTACACCTTC. Protein: CASSEGQGDSSGYTF. The chain couples TRBV5-8 to TRBJ1-2; 11 bases are a match to TRBD1. This CDR3 contains 15 residues. CDR1 and CDR2 from the germline V gene are SGHTS and YDEGEE. The V gene end was trimmed by 4 bases and the J gene end by 8 bases; junction bases not matched to a gene: 10.

The chain has TRBV9 and TRBJ1-2; weak D call: TRBD1 (5 bases). Looked up from germline, CDR1 is SGDLS and CDR2 is YYNGEE. The CDR3 spans 13 residues. Trimming removed 0 bases at V and 8 bases at J, with 11 bases between. CDR3 residues: CASSVGAGMGYTF. The DNA for the CDR3 is TGTGCCAGCAGCGTAGGTGCAGGGATGGGCTACACCTTC.

The V and J genes are TRBV7-6 and TRBJ2-5; TRBD2 aligns across 7 bases. Germline CDR1 reads SGHVS; CDR2 reads FNYEAQ. The junction had 6 bases not matched to a gene; V was cut back by 0 bases and J by 5 bases. The CDR3 length is 15 residues. CDR3 bases: TGTGCCAGCAGCTTAGCGATCGGTAGCGGGGAGACCCAGTACTTC. Translated: CASSLAIGSGETQYF.

This chain links TRBV9 with TRBJ2-7; 8 bases match TRBD2. This CDR3 contains 14 residues. The V gene's germline CDR1 is SGDLS and CDR2 YYNGEE. V was pared by 0 bases and J by 6 bases, with 5 bases of the junction left unmatched. CDR3 in amino acids: CASSVGRGESEQYF. The CDR3 nucleotides are TGTGCCAGCAGCGTAGGGCGGGGGGAAAGCGAGCAGTACTTC.

This clone was seen only once. The chain employs TRBV27 and TRBJ2-7, with D possibly TRBD2 on 5 matching bases. V was clipped by 8 bases and J by 0 bases, with 11 bases between them. Germline V gives CDR1 MNHEY, CDR2 SMNVEV (reference sequence). The CDR3 contains 13 residues. CDR3 nucleotide sequence: TGTGCCAGCCGGAGGAGTAGCTCCTACGAGCAGTACTTC. Protein product: CASRRSSSYEQYF.

The chain is built from TRBV9 and TRBJ2-4, with 8 bases that match TRBD1. With V trimmed by 4 bases and J by 12 bases, 9 bases remained unmatched. The CDR3 contains 13 residues. The germline gives CDR1 SGDLS, CDR2 YYNGEE. CDR3 DNA: TGTGCCAGCAGCCTACCAACAGGGGGACCTCAGTACTTC. Its protein is CASSLPTGGPQYF.

This chain connects TRBV27 to TRBJ2-5; D might be TRBD2 (5 bases). The tail of the sequence fits TRBJ2-7 better, so the J call may be wrong. The CDR3 runs 13 residues. Germline lookup yields CDR1 MNHEY and CDR2 SMNVEV (reference sequence). The CDR3 DNA follows: TGTGCCAGCAGCTCTGGACTTCTCTACGAGCAGTACTTC. Translated: CASSSGLLYEQYF.

V gene TRBV10-1 combines with J gene TRBJ2-1; D call uncertain. This CDR3 has 12 residues. Trimming took off 0 bases at V and 9 bases at J, with 6 bases between the two ends. Germline lookup yields CDR1 WNHNN and CDR2 SYGVQD (reference sequence). CDR3 coding DNA: TGCGCCAGCAGTGAGTCTAGGAGTGAGCAGTTCTTC. As protein: CASSESRSEQFF.

CDR3 nucleotides: TGCGCCAGCAGCCGAATCCTAGCGGGAGGGCCGACTAACACCGGGGAGCTGTTTTTT. It encodes CASSRILAGGPTNTGELFF. The V and J genes are TRBV5-1 and TRBJ2-2; 12 bases line up with TRBD2. This CDR3 has 19 amino acids. The V gene's germline CDR1 is SGHRS and CDR2 YFSETQ. V lost 4 bases, J lost 2 bases, and 12 bases stayed unmatched.

This clone was observed a few times. The same CDR3 also results from other DNA sequences found in this sample. V usage is TRBV27 and J usage is TRBJ2-7, with no clear D. The germline V and J ends were trimmed by 4 bases and 3 bases, with 4 bases remaining between them. The CDR3 is 11 amino acids. Germline V CDR1 and CDR2: MNHEY, SMNVEV (reference sequence). CDR3 DNA sequence: TGTGCCAGCAGTTCCCTCTACGAGCAGTACTTC. This codes for CASSSLYEQYF.

About this clone itself: A junction boundary mismatches the germline segment, possibly from a read error. The genes are TRBV2 and TRBJ2-4, with 7 bases that match TRBD2. The CDR3 is made up of 14 amino acids. Germline CDR1 is SNHLY and CDR2 is FYNNEI. CDR3 amino acids: CASRPGGGKNSQYF. In nucleotides, the CDR3 is TGTGCCAGCAGACCTGGGGGGGGGAAAAACAGTCAGTACTTC.

This chain connects TRBV11-2 to TRBJ2-2; 10 positions match TRBD1. Germline V gene lookup returns CDR1 SGHAT and CDR2 FQNNGV. The CDR3 has 15 amino acids. V gave up 6 bases and J gave up 7 bases; unmatched junction bases: 8. CDR3 region: CASRNMDRGFGELFF. CDR3 bases: TGTGCCAGCAGGAACATGGACAGGGGGTTCGGGGAGCTGTTTTTT.

The chain carries TRBV18 and TRBJ1-5, with D perhaps matching TRBD1 (5 bases). V gave up 0 bases and J gave up 9 bases, with 6 bases separating them. The length of the CDR3 is 12 residues. Per the germline V gene, CDR1 is KGHSH and CDR2 is LQKENI. The CDR3 bases are TGTGCCAGCTCACCACCGCAGGGGCCCCAGCATTTT. Protein sequence: CASSPPQGPQHF.

Worth noting for this clone: The junction shows a germline mismatch at one end, possibly a read error. CDR3 nucleotides: TGTGCCAGCAGCTTAGTGGGGGGACCACCTAACTATGGCTGCACCTTC. This encodes CASSLVGGPPNYGCTF. This chain links TRBV7-9 with TRBJ1-2, with D possibly TRBD1 on 5 matching bases. The CDR3 runs 16 residues. Germline V gives CDR1 SEHNR, CDR2 FQNEAQ (reference sequence).

This rearrangement joins TRBV6-5 to TRBJ2-1; 7 bases are a match to TRBD2. Germline CDR1 reads MNHEY; CDR2 reads SVGAGI. V shed 5 bases and J 7 bases; nucleotides not matched to a gene: 11. The CDR3 runs 15 residues. The CDR3 region is CASSPFAGVKNEQFF. CDR3 bases: TGTGCCAGCAGTCCGTTTGCGGGAGTAAAAAATGAGCAGTTCTTC.

About this clone: At one boundary the junction diverges from the germline segment, which might be a read error. The rearrangement uses TRBV6-5 and TRBJ2-6; D possibly corresponds to TRBD1 (5 bases). The CDR3 has 14 residues. In germline, CDR1 is MNHEY, CDR2 SVGAGI. CDR3 region: CASRKNSGANGLTF. The DNA of the CDR3 is TGTGCCAGCAGGAAAAACTCTGGGGCCAACGGCCTGACTTTC.

This clone came up a few times. The genes are TRBV25-1 and TRBJ2-7; 8 nucleotides match TRBD2. With V trimmed by 7 bases and J by 1 base, 6 bases remained unmatched. The CDR3 runs to 14 residues. CDR1 and CDR2 (germline): MGHDK, SYGVNS. The CDR3 DNA reads as TGTGCCAGCATGGCGGGACTAGGGTCCTACGAGCAGTACTTC. Protein product: CASMAGLGSYEQYF.

The J gene is TRBJ2-3, the V gene TRBV30, with 7 bases fitting TRBD1. The CDR3 spans 13 residues. V was clipped by 3 bases and J by 0 bases; unmatched bases: 0. Germline V gene lookup returns CDR1 GTSNPN and CDR2 SVGIG (reference sequence). CDR3 DNA: TGTGCCTGGAGCAGGGGGAGCACAGATACGCAGTATTTT. As protein: CAWSRGSTDTQYF.

This clone was observed a handful of times. This chain uses TRBV7-6 with TRBJ1-2; D is unclear. The CDR3 contains 14 residues. Germline CDR1 and CDR2: SGHVS and FNYEAQ. The V and J ends lost 5 bases and 2 bases respectively, with 12 bases between them. The CDR3 loop reads CASSPYGENYGYTF. The DNA for the CDR3 is TGTGCCAGCAGCCCTTACGGGGAGAACTATGGCTACACCTTC.

The rearrangement links TRBV5-1 to TRBJ2-1; D uncertain. The CDR3 is 12 amino acids. Germline CDR1 SGHRS, CDR2 YFSETQ. Trimming took off 6 bases at V and 3 bases at J, with 7 bases between the two ends. The CDR3 here is CASNGDYNEQFF. The DNA for the CDR3 is TGCGCCAGCAACGGAGACTACAATGAGCAGTTCTTC.

The CDR3 here is CASRQGRQETQYF. The CDR3 coding sequence is TGCGCCAGCAGACAGGGGCGCCAAGAGACCCAGTACTTC. This sequence joins TRBV10-2 and TRBJ2-5; 7 nucleotides align to TRBD1. The trim removed 6 bases at V and 1 base at J, leaving 2 bases unmatched. The CDR3 runs to 13 residues. From germline, CDR1 is WSHSY and CDR2 SAAADI.

V gene TRBV27 combines with J gene TRBJ1-5; 7 nucleotides align to TRBD1. V gave up 1 base and J gave up 2 bases; unmatched junction bases: 5. Germline assignment: CDR1 MNHEY and CDR2 SMNVEV (reference sequence). This CDR3 region has 16 residues. CDR3 coding DNA: TGTGCCAGCAGTTTATTACCCACAGGGGGCAATCAGCCCCAGCATTTT. Translation gives CASSLLPTGGNQPQHF.